This is a list of T cell receptor beta chains from one sample in a study of blood T cell repertoires in COVID-19. The method was immunoSEQ multiplex PCR; TCRdb's version includes in-frame clones alone and lacks a portion of them. The sample has roughly 99,000 clones; about 90% are singletons. Sequenced material: peripheral blood. The origin of the receptors is a woman aged 25 to 39 with acute or convalescent COVID-19. Each CDR3 is given with its conserved first and last residue. The order of the fields is CDR3 length, J gene, D gene, clone size, V gene, CDR3 protein, CDR3 DNA. D genes are given only for firm matches. Expanded clones get a size class; other rows say once, few or many, or leave the size out.

15 TRBJ1-2 NA NA TRBV7-6 CASSLSLAGNYGYTF TGTGCCAGCAGCTTATCTCTGGCAGGGAACTATGGCTACACCTTC
15 TRBJ2-7 TRBD2 NA TRBV7-8 CASSPPLREGHEQYF TGTGCCAGCAGCCCACCACTGCGGGAGGGCCACGAGCAGTACTTC
14 TRBJ1-2 NA once TRBV7-8 CASSLGGGNYGYTF TGTGCCAGCAGCTTAGGCGGGGGAAACTATGGCTACACCTTC
15 TRBJ1-2 NA NA TRBV6-2/TRBV6-3 CASSLVEANSYGHTF TGTGCCAGCAGCCTGGTTGAGGCTAATTCGTATGGCCACACCTTC
15 TRBJ2-3 NA NA TRBV5-1 CASSLARTNTDTQYF TGCGCCAGCAGCTTGGCTCGGACTAACACAGATACGCAGTATTTT
14 TRBJ2-7 NA NA TRBV7-2 CASSLRKRGYEQYF TGTGCCAGCAGCTTACGCAAAAGGGGGTACGAGCAGTACTTC
14 TRBJ1-1 TRBD1 NA TRBV4-1 CASSQAGTGSEAFF TGCGCCAGCAGCCAGGCCGGGACAGGGTCTGAAGCTTTCTTT
13 TRBJ1-6 TRBD1 NA TRBV3-1/TRBV3-2 CASSRTGNSPLHF TGTGCCAGCAGCCGGACAGGGAATTCACCCCTCCACTTT
15 TRBJ2-7 TRBD2 NA TRBV6-5 CASSSGTSGTYEQYF TGTGCCAGCAGTTCTGGGACTAGCGGTACCTACGAGCAGTACTTC
16 TRBJ2-3 NA NA TRBV28 CASSHAPGVRTDTQYF TGTGCCAGCAGTCACGCCCCGGGAGTTCGGACAGATACGCAGTATTTT
18 TRBJ1-6 NA NA TRBV7-9 CASSLGVGRDRYNSPLHF TGTGCCAGCAGCTTAGGAGTGGGCAGGGATCGGTATAATTCACCCCTCCACTTT
16 TRBJ2-7 TRBD1 NA TRBV7-6 CASSSLLGTGSYEQYF TGTGCCAGCAGCTCACTTTTGGGGACAGGGTCCTACGAGCAGTACTTC
11 TRBJ2-7 TRBD2 NA TRBV2 CAGGGLGEQYF TGTGCCGGGGGGGGATTAGGCGAGCAGTACTTC
12 TRBJ1-1 NA many TRBV3-1/TRBV3-2 CASSRASTEAFF TGTGCCAGCAGCCGGGCCTCCACTGAAGCTTTCTTT
14 TRBJ2-7 NA NA TRBV28 CASSPRGGTYEQYF TGTGCCAGCAGTCCCCGAGGAGGGACCTACGAGCAGTACTTC
16 TRBJ2-3 NA NA TRBV7-2 CASSLGYGRGTDTQYF TGTGCCAGCAGCTTAGGTTACGGGAGAGGCACAGATACGCAGTATTTT
13 TRBJ1-4 NA NA TRBV25-1 CASRDSFNEKLFF TGTGCCAGCAGGGACAGTTTTAATGAAAAACTGTTTTTT
15 TRBJ2-2 NA NA TRBV9 CASSVVSGNTGELFF TGTGCCAGCAGCGTAGTTAGCGGGAACACCGGGGAGCTGTTTTTT
15 TRBJ1-1 NA NA TRBV4-3 CASSQAGTSITEAFF TGCGCCAGCAGCCAAGCCGGGACATCAATCACTGAAGCTTTCTTT
18 TRBJ2-1 NA NA TRBV6-1 CASSDWGSAERRGNEQFF TGTGCCAGCAGTGATTGGGGTAGCGCCGAGAGACGGGGCAATGAGCAGTTCTTC
14 TRBJ1-2 TRBD1 NA TRBV5-8 CASSLEATGAKYTF TGTGCCAGCAGCTTGGAGGCAACAGGGGCTAAATACACCTTC
15 TRBJ1-4 TRBD1 NA TRBV5-1 CASSQTGGAFEKLFF TGCGCCAGCAGCCAAACAGGGGGCGCTTTTGAAAAACTGTTTTTT
15 TRBJ2-7 NA NA TRBV7-6 CASSLVQGGTYEQYF TGTGCCAGCAGCTTAGTACAGGGTGGTACCTACGAGCAGTACTTC
16 TRBJ2-2 TRBD1 NA TRBV30 CAWRGVRDSLSGELFF TGTGCCTGGAGGGGGGTGAGGGACAGCCTCTCCGGGGAGCTGTTTTTT
13 TRBJ2-5 NA NA TRBV28 CASSRGGQETQYF TGTGCCAGCAGTAGGGGGGGGCAAGAGACCCAGTACTTC
13 TRBJ2-1 NA NA TRBV10-3 CATTDGGSNEQFF TGTGCCACAACGGACGGTGGGAGCAATGAGCAGTTCTTC
14 TRBJ2-1 NA NA TRBV13 CASGEWGGLNEQFF TGTGCCAGCGGCGAGTGGGGGGGCCTGAATGAGCAGTTCTTC
15 TRBJ1-2 TRBD1 NA TRBV27 CASSPQNRGNYGYTF TGTGCCAGCAGTCCACAGAACAGGGGTAACTATGGCTACACCTTC
18 TRBJ2-7 TRBD1 once TRBV4-3 CASSQGYLAQGFSYEQYF TGCGCCAGCAGCCAAGGTTATCTTGCACAGGGGTTCTCCTACGAGCAGTACTTC
13 TRBJ1-4 NA NA TRBV6-5 CASRQGISEKLFF TGTGCCAGCAGACAGGGAATAAGTGAAAAACTGTTTTTT
19 TRBJ2-6 NA NA TRBV4-2 CASSQARLGLNSGANVLTF TGTGCCAGCAGCCAAGCCCGCCTGGGGCTTAACTCTGGGGCCAACGTCCTGACTTTC
13 TRBJ1-2 NA few TRBV7-3 CASSFRGADGYTF TGTGCCAGCAGCTTTCGGGGGGCTGATGGCTACACCTTC
18 TRBJ2-6 NA NA TRBV7-2 CASRGTRTGSSGANVLTF TGTGCCAGCAGAGGAACTAGAACCGGGAGCTCTGGGGCCAACGTCCTGACTTTC
15 TRBJ2-5 TRBD1 NA TRBV18 CASSHSTGSEETQYF TGTGCCAGCTCACATTCGACAGGGTCGGAGGAGACCCAGTACTTC
16 TRBJ2-1 NA NA TRBV28 CASFVGGASSYNEQFF TGTGCCAGCTTTGTCGGGGGAGCCAGCTCCTACAATGAGCAGTTCTTC
17 TRBJ1-1 TRBD1 few TRBV15 CATSRDWGQGTNTEAFF TGTGCCACCAGCAGAGATTGGGGACAGGGGACGAACACTGAAGCTTTCTTT
16 TRBJ2-7 NA NA TRBV21-1 CASSTPGTPGGYEQYF TGTGCCAGCAGCACCCCCGGGACGCCCGGAGGGTACGAGCAGTACTTC
16 TRBJ1-2 TRBD1 NA TRBV2 CASSEGDRPGQGSPTF TGTGCCAGCAGTGAAGGAGATAGACCGGGACAGGGATCCCCAACCTTC
16 TRBJ1-5 TRBD1 NA TRBV28 CASSADRGSFNQPQHF TGTGCCAGCAGTGCCGACAGGGGGTCATTCAATCAGCCCCAGCATTTT
12 TRBJ1-1 NA NA TRBV29-1 CSVEIMNTEAFF TGCAGCGTTGAAATTATGAACACTGAAGCTTTCTTT
15 TRBJ1-5 NA NA TRBV28 CASSPRVLRGQPQHF TGTGCCAGCAGTCCCAGAGTGCTGCGGGGGCAGCCCCAGCATTTT
15 TRBJ2-5 NA NA TRBV3-1/TRBV3-2 CASRPNYRLGETQYF TGTGCCAGCAGACCCAATTACAGGCTTGGGGAGACCCAGTACTTC
17 TRBJ2-2 TRBD2 NA TRBV5-4 CASSPGLAGGRAGELFF TGTGCCAGCAGCCCCGGACTAGCGGGGGGGCGAGCCGGGGAGCTGTTTTTT
17 TRBJ1-3 TRBD1 NA TRBV28 CASLFGRGLTSGNTIYF TGTGCCAGCCTGTTCGGCAGGGGGCTCACCTCTGGAAACACCATATATTTT
16 TRBJ2-3 NA NA TRBV6-5 CASSYRVGLGTDTQYF TGTGCCAGCAGTTACCGTGTGGGCTTGGGCACAGATACGCAGTATTTT
14 TRBJ2-2 NA NA TRBV9 CASSVVGGTGELFF TGTGCCAGCAGCGTAGTCGGGGGCACCGGGGAGCTGTTTTTT
13 TRBJ1-1 NA few TRBV12-3/TRBV12-4 CASTPDSKTEAFF TGTGCCAGCACTCCCGACAGTAAGACTGAAGCTTTCTTT
15 TRBJ1-2 TRBD1 NA TRBV6-5 CASYMGTAINYGYTF TGTGCCAGCTACATGGGGACAGCTATTAACTATGGCTACACCTTC
16 TRBJ1-4 TRBD1 NA TRBV3-1/TRBV3-2 CASSQSRGHINEKLFF TGTGCCAGCAGCCAAAGCAGGGGGCATATTAATGAAAAACTGTTTTTT
17 TRBJ2-5 NA NA TRBV27 CASSLSDSTQDQETQYF TGTGCCAGCAGTTTATCGGACTCGACACAAGATCAAGAGACCCAGTACTTC
16 TRBJ2-2 TRBD2 NA TRBV19 CASSPPSGRSTGELFF TGTGCCAGTAGTCCCCCTAGCGGGAGGTCCACCGGGGAGCTGTTTTTT
15 TRBJ2-1 NA NA TRBV6-2/TRBV6-3 CASSWMASARNEQFF TGTGCCAGCAGTTGGATGGCTAGCGCGCGCAATGAGCAGTTCTTC
15 TRBJ1-2 NA NA TRBV4-3 CASSQRAGAGYGYTF TGCGCCAGCAGCCAAAGAGCAGGGGCGGGCTATGGCTACACCTTC
17 TRBJ1-3 NA few TRBV7-9 CASSLASGGSSGNTIYF TGTGCCAGCAGCTTGGCCTCCGGGGGGAGCTCTGGAAACACCATATATTTT
16 TRBJ2-5 TRBD2 NA TRBV15 CATSRDRLAAQETQYF TGTGCCACCAGCAGAGACCGGCTAGCGGCGCAAGAGACCCAGTACTTC